This note documents a single T cell receptor beta chain sequence. What this receptor recognizes is not known. Base qualities were left out, and no much larger clone turns up one base away. TCRbeta CDR3 regions were amplified from genomic DNA using the immunoSEQ Assay, a bias-controlled multiplex PCR. As for how the authors treated the data: Within the assay, amplification of reference gene primers was used to estimate how many nucleated cells each sample contained. To quantify the absolute abundance of each unique TCRbeta CDR3 rearrangement, sequence reads were collapsed and filtered. Productive Simpson clonality was computed per sample as the square root of Simpson's diversity index over productive rearrangements. TCRdb re-hosts the immuneACCESS table, in-frame sequences only. Its copies lack some clones; in the studies checked, an unresolved V gene accounts for under half of them, and the cause for the rest is not known. V and J calls and clone size come straight from that table; D and trimming were deduced from the DNA. The sample data list roughly 70,000 clones, and 84% of these were observed just once. The ten biggest clones cover 4.5% of the sample.

This entry is derived from a study of blood T cell repertoires in COVID-19 (dated by TCRdb to 2020 to 2021). Study-level background: Collaborator samples came from the United States, Italy and Spain and covered acute and convalescent phases of COVID-19. Nearly every sample came with metadata listing a de-identified subject ID, COVID-19 status, age in years and sex. A freely available public database, intended as a resource for researchers studying the immune response to SARS-CoV-2, is where the repertoires were released. Where available, HLA class I and class II types were taken from metadata supplied by the sample provider and were not determined by assay-based typing. Subjects who had been exposed to COVID-19, were actively infected with it, or had recovered from it provided the deeply sampled blood TCRbeta repertoires that made up the dataset. The prospective study material was composed of cDNA or gDNA derived from T cells, B-cell-depleted T cells, or PBMCs. Samples came from the ongoing ImmuneRACE study (first 160 participants) plus 1,254 subjects from 6 global collaborators.

The research as a whole found: The quantity of clinical and demographic metadata differed by source and by participant and was supplied without curation.

Collaborating institutions collected whole blood in K2EDTA tubes following their own protocols. For TCRbeta analysis, collaborators shipped samples as frozen whole blood, isolated PBMCs, or DNA extracted from either of those sample types. This clonotype was obtained from a woman aged 55 to 70 with acute or convalescent COVID-19. The material sequenced was peripheral blood.

The CDR3 here reads CASSLGQAGEKLFF. The DNA sequence is given as TGCGCCAGCAGCTTGGGACAGGCGGGTGAAAAACTGTTTTTT. The chain is encoded by TRBV5-1 joined to TRBJ1-4, with TRBD1 perhaps the D gene, on 6 matching bases. Trimming removed 0 bases from V and 7 bases from J, leaving 10 bases between the germline ends. Spanning cysteine to phenylalanine, the CDR3 consists of 14 amino acids. Left in the record is the CDR3 DNA by itself, 42 bases read in frame from the first base. CDR1 SGHRS and CDR2 YFSETQ are derived from the germline V gene.